Included here is one TCR beta chain sequence, with context. What it binds is unknown. The CDR3 is 14 amino acids. The V end lost 5 bases, the J end lost 5 bases, and 15 bases lay between the germline ends. Germline V gives CDR1 SGHAT, CDR2 FQDESV (reference sequence). This table comes from immunoSEQ multiplex PCR, and its TCRdb copy is limited to in-frame clones, with some not included. The repertoire has some 170,000 clones, 85% to 90% of them found once; the top ten carry under 2%. The data derive from a study of T cell responses to AZD1222 COVID-19 vaccine. Whole-study findings and limits: Reportedly, close to half of spike-specific TCRs are directed against unmutated variant regions. Elevations in Spike-specific TCR breadth and depth followed administration of two AZD1222 doses.

The TCR was taken from an adult in good health. Specimen: peripheral blood, collected on day 0 of AZD1222 vaccination. The V gene is TRBV11-1, the J gene TRBJ2-5; maybe TRBD2 (5 bases). The CDR3 loop reads CASSRNLAYETQYF. The CDR3 DNA reads TGTGCCAGCAGCCGCAATCTAGCCTACGAGACCCAGTACTTC. The full variable domain, with the rest looked up from reference TRBV11-1 and TRBJ2-5, is EAEVAQSPRYKITEKSQAVAFWCDPISGHATLYWYRQILGQGPELLVQFQDESVVDDSQLPKDRFSAERLKGVDSTLKIQPAELGDSAMYLCASSRNLAYETQYFGPGTRLLVL.